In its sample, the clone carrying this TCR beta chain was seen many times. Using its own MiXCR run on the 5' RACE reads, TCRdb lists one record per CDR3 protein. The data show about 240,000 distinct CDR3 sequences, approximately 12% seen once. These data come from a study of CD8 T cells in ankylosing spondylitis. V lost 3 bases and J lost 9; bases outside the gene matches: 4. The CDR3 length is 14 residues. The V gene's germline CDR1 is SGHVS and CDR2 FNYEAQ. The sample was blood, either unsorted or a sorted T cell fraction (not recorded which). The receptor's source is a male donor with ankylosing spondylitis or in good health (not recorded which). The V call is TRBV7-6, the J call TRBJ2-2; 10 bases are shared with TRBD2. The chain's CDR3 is CASSFQLAGRELFF. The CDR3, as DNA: TGTGCCAGCAGCTTCCAACTAGCGGGGCGGGAGCTGTTTTTT. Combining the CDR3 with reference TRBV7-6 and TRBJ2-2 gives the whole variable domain GAGVSQSPRYKVTKRGQDVALRCDPISGHVSLYWYRQALGQGPEFLTYFNYEAQQDKSGLPNDRFSAERPEGSISTLTIQRTEQRDSAMYRCASSFQLAGRELFFGEGSRLTVL.